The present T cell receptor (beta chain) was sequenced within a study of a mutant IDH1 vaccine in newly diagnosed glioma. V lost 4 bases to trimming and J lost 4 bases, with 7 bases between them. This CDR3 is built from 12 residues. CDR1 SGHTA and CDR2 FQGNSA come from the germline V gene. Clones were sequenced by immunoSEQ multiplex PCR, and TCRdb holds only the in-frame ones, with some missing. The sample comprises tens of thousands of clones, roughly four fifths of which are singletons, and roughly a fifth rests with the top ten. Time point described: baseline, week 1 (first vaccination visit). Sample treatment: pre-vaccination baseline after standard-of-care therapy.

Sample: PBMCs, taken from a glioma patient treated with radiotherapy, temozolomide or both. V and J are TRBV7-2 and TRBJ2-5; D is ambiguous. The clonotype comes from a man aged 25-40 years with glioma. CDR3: CASSSALETQYF. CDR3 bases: TGTGCCAGCAGCTCGGCTTTAGAGACCCAGTACTTC. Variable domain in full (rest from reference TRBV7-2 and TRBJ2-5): GAGVSQSPSNKVTEKGKDVELRCDPISGHTALYWYRQSLGQGLEFLIYFQGNSAPDKSGLPSDRFSAERTGGSVSTLTIQRTQQEDSAVYLCASSSALETQYFGPGTRLLVL.